The rows below give T cell receptor beta chains drawn from one sample of a study of identical twins. Using its own MiXCR run on the 5' RACE reads, TCRdb lists one record per CDR3 protein. Altogether 550,000 to 800,000 distinct CDR3 sequences are present, under 8.5% being singletons, with the ten largest covering 1.6%. These data were also reused for a study on yellow fever vaccine responses in identical twins.

The material sequenced was PBMCs. The receptors were gathered from a woman aged 18-29 years in good health. Each CDR3 is given with its conserved first and last residue. D genes are given only for firm matches. Only some rows state a clone size, as once, few, many or a class for expanded clones.

v_call	j_call	clone_size	d_call	cdr3_nt	cdr3_aa
TRBV18	TRBJ2-1	few	TRBD2	TGTGCCAGCTCACCACCGGGAGGGACTCCCAATGAGCAGTTCTTC	CASSPPGGTPNEQFF
TRBV6-2/TRBV6-3	TRBJ2-1	-	TRBD1	TGTGCCAGCAGAAATGGACAGGGGAACAATGAGCAGTTCTTC	CASRNGQGNNEQFF
TRBV5-1	TRBJ1-4	few	-	TGCGCCAGCAGCCCGTATATATCCGAAAAACTGTTTTTT	CASSPYISEKLFF
TRBV12-3/TRBV12-4	TRBJ1-1	many	-	TGTGCCAGCAGTAAGGACAGCCTGAACACTGAAGCTTTCTTT	CASSKDSLNTEAFF
TRBV20-1	TRBJ1-4	-	-	TGCAGTGCTAGGGGAGGGGCCGATAATGAAAAACTGTTTTTT	CSARGGADNEKLFF
TRBV18	TRBJ2-3	few	TRBD2	TGTGCCAGCTCACCACCCTCGGGGAGCGGGAGTCGGAATACGCAGTATTTT	CASSPPSGSGSRNTQYF
TRBV28	TRBJ2-3	few	-	TGTGCCAGCAGTTTGGGGGACATAAGCACAGATACGCAGTATTTT	CASSLGDISTDTQYF
TRBV12-3/TRBV12-4	TRBJ2-5	many	-	TGTGCCAGCAGCCTGCCACCGTACCAAGAGACCCAGTACTTC	CASSLPPYQETQYF
TRBV3-1	TRBJ2-1	few	-	TGTGCCAGCAGCCAAAGTAGGGATGAGCAGTTCTTC	CASSQSRDEQFF
TRBV4-2	TRBJ2-2	many	TRBD2	TGTGCCAGCAGCCAAGCTAGCGGGAGGACAAATCATACCGGGGAGCTGTTTTTT	CASSQASGRTNHTGELFF
TRBV29-1	TRBJ2-1	few	-	TGCAGCGTTGTGCTGGGTAAAAACTCCTACAATGAGCAGTTCTTC	CSVVLGKNSYNEQFF
TRBV10-1	TRBJ2-1	-	-	TGCGCCAGCAGTGAGTCCCCCCGGGCAGGAGCCTACAATGAGCAGTTCTTC	CASSESPRAGAYNEQFF
TRBV12-3/TRBV12-4	TRBJ2-7	many	TRBD2	TGTGCCAGCAGTTTAGGAGGGACTAGCGGGAGGGCCTACGAGCAGTACTTC	CASSLGGTSGRAYEQYF
TRBV10-2	TRBJ2-2	-	-	TGCGCCAGCAAAAGACTACTAGCAGGAATCGGGGAGCTGTTTTTT	CASKRLLAGIGELFF
TRBV20-1	TRBJ1-2	few	TRBD1	TGCAGTGCTATTACAGGGGGCAGGTCGAGGGGCTACACCTTC	CSAITGGRSRGYTF
TRBV27	TRBJ2-5	few	TRBD2	TGTGCCAGCAGTCCCTGGGCTAGCGGGACTCAAGAGACCCAGTACTTC	CASSPWASGTQETQYF
TRBV2	TRBJ2-7	few	-	TGTGCCAGCAGTGGACTGGCCTACGAGCAGTACTTC	CASSGLAYEQYF
TRBV4-1	TRBJ1-4	few	-	TGCGCCAGCAGCCACCCAGACACGAAAGGAAAACTGTTTTTT	CASSHPDTKGKLFF
TRBV5-6	TRBJ2-2	-	-	TGTGCCAGCAGCTTGGTTGATAGCGGAAGAAACACCGGGGAGCTGTTTTTT	CASSLVDSGRNTGELFF
TRBV7-8	TRBJ2-3	-	-	TGTGCCAGCAGCCCCGAACAGGGACCCTCGAATACGCAGTATTTT	CASSPEQGPSNTQYF
TRBV2	TRBJ1-1	-	-	TGTGCCAGCAGGTCAGGGATCCCCACTGAAGCTTTCTTT	CASRSGIPTEAFF
TRBV13	TRBJ2-5	few	TRBD2	TGTGCCAGCAGCAGACTAGCGGGGGGGATCCAAGAGACCCAGTACTTC	CASSRLAGGIQETQYF
TRBV28	TRBJ2-1	-	-	TGTGCCAGCAGTTCGGGTTGGTACAGTCGGATAATCGAGCAGTTCTTC	CASSSGWYSRIIEQFF
TRBV6-1	TRBJ2-3	few	-	TGTGCCAGCAGCCCCACAACTAGTTCTACGTGGAAAGATACGCAGTATTTT	CASSPTTSSTWKDTQYF
TRBV4-1	TRBJ2-7	-	-	TGCGCCAGCAGCCAAGAGTGGGATTATGAGCAGTACTTC	CASSQEWDYEQYF
TRBV6-4	TRBJ1-1	few	-	TGTGCCAGCGGTTTCAGGGTTAACACTGAAGCTTTCTTT	CASGFRVNTEAFF
TRBV12-3/TRBV12-4	TRBJ2-1	-	-	-	CASSSSDGVTEQFF
TRBV29-1	TRBJ1-2	few	-	TGCAGCGTTGTCCCCCGGGGGGAGTATGGCTACACCTTC	CSVVPRGEYGYTF
TRBV4-1	TRBJ2-6	many	-	TGCGCCAGCAGCCAAGATTGGGAGCCACGCCTGTTGTCTGGGGCCAACGTCCTGACTTTC	CASSQDWEPRLLSGANVLTF
TRBV18	TRBJ1-1	-	-	TGTGCCAGCTCATCGAGGACAGATGTGAACACTGAAGCTTTCTTT	CASSSRTDVNTEAFF
TRBV5-6	TRBJ2-2	few	TRBD1	TGTGCCAGCAGCTTTAGGACAGGGGTGAACACCGGGGAGCTGTTTTTT	CASSFRTGVNTGELFF
TRBV11-2	TRBJ2-4	few	-	TGTGCCAGCAGCTTAGACTACGGTGCCCAAAACATTCAGTACTTC	CASSLDYGAQNIQYF